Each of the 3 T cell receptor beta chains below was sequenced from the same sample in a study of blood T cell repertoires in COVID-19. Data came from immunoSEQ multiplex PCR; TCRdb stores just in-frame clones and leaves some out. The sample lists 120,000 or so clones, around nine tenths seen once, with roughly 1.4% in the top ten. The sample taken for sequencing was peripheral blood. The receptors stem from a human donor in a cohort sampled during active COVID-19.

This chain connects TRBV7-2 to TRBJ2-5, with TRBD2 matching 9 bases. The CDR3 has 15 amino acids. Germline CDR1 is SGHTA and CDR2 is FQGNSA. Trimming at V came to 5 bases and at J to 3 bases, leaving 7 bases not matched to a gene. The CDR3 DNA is TGTGCCAGCAGCGCCGGCGTAGCGGGAGAAGAGACCCAGTACTTC. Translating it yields CASSAGVAGEETQYF.

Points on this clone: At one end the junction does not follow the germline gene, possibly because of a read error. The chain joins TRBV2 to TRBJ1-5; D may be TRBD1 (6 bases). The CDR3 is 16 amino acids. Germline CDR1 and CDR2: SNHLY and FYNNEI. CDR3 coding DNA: TGTACCAGCAGTTCCGCGTTAACAGGGCCCAATCAGCCCCAGCATTTT. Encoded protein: CTSSSALTGPNQPQHF.

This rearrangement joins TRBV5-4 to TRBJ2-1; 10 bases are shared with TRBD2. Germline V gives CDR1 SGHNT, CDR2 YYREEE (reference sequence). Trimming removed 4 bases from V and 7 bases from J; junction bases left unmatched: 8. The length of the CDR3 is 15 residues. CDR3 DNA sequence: TGTGCCAGCAGCCGCGGGACTAGCGATGGGAATGAGCAGTTCTTC. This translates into CASSRGTSDGNEQFF.